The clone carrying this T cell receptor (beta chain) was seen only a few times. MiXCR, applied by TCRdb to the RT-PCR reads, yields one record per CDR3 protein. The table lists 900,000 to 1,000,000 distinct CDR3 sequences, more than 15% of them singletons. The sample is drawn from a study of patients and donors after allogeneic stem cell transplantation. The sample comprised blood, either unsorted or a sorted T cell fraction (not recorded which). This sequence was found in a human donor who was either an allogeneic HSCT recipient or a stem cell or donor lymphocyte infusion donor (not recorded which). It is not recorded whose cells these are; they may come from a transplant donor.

CDR3 coding DNA: TGTGCCAGCAGTGCAGGGAGGGACTTTCAGGAGTTCTTC. It yields the protein CASSAGRDFQEFF. V usage is TRBV2 and J usage is TRBJ2-1; 7 nucleotides match TRBD2. The CDR3 contains 13 residues. Germline CDR1 is SNHLY and CDR2 is FYNNEI. Germline trimming cut 4 bases from V and 14 bases from J; bases unmatched to any gene: 11.